These 3 T cell receptor beta chains originate from one sample sequenced in a study. TCRdb re-analysed the 5' RACE reads in MiXCR, keeping a single row per CDR3 protein. This table has about 46,000 distinct CDR3 sequences, 25% to 35% appearing once. The sample consisted of naive CD4+ T cells sorted from blood. Subset in this sample: naive CD4+ T cells, CD4+CD45RA+CD25-. These receptors came from a female donor with breast cancer.

The CDR3 protein is CASSPGQDDTGELFF. CDR3 DNA sequence: TGTGCCAGCAGCCCCGGACAGGATGACACCGGGGAGCTGTTTTTT. The gene calls are TRBV12-3 or TRBV12-4 and TRBJ2-2, with 7 bases lining up with TRBD1. The CDR3 totals 15 residues. The junction had 7 bases not matched to a gene; V was cut back by 6 bases and J by 3 bases.

This clonotype was seen a handful of times. V is TRBV7-6 and J is TRBJ2-7; the D is unclear. CDR1 is SGHVS, CDR2 FNYEAQ, per germline. The CDR3 is 14 amino acids. V was pared by 6 bases and J by 0 bases, with 12 bases between. The CDR3 DNA is TGTGCCAGCAGGCGAAGCCTAAGCTCCTACGAGCAGTACTTC. Protein product: CASRRSLSSYEQYF.

The chain is built from TRBV27 and TRBJ1-1; the D gene is possibly TRBD1 (5 bases). The germline gives CDR1 MNHEY, CDR2 SMNVEV (reference sequence). V lost 8 bases and J 0 bases, leaving 7 bases between the germline ends. The CDR3 runs 12 residues. In DNA form, the CDR3 reads TGTGCCAGCCGGGGGTTGAACACTGAAGCTTTCTTT. Translation gives CASRGLNTEAFF.